The sequence of this T cell receptor (beta chain) was determined in a study of shared clonotypes between healthy human individuals (dated by TCRdb to the early 2020s). Some background on the complete study: A few men and two women, aged 18 to 49 years, made up the cohort. Per donor, three plates each were used for CD4 naive and CD4 memory, two for CD8 naive, and one for CD8 memory. To estimate repertoire size and how much clonotype sharing occurs between individuals, the study deeply sequenced the blood TCR repertoires of several healthy adults. Different laboratories and diverse techniques were used to prepare libraries and sequence TCR repertoires, to increase sequencing depth and limit assay-specific biases. Between about 0.85 and 9.5 billion PBMCs per donor were obtained by leukapheresis. The study at large found these results: Incomplete sequencing was indicated by rarefaction of sorted-subset datasets, despite the large sequencing depth. Clonotypes shared by all four sorted-subset donors showed higher generation probabilities than non-shared clonotypes. About 4.5% of naive CD4, roughly 3.6% of naive CD8, 2% to 2.5% of memory CD4, and around 0.4% of memory CD8 clonotypes were shared across four donors. Pairwise subsampling indicated that sequencing depth was expected to affect the degree of clonotype sharing among donors. Because the study included only a small number of donors, the genetic and exposure-history diversity represented was limited. Sampling was limited to blood, and TCR repertoires in tissue likely differ from TCR repertoires in blood. Naive subsets generally had larger estimated clonotype richness than memory subsets.

The donors were healthy, HIV-negative adults who had no recently reported acute infections or vaccinations. Every donor was a Caucasian adult living in Nashville, Tennessee, USA. CD4+ T cells were enriched by magnetic negative selection, after which naive cells were positively selected on CD45RA and the negative fraction was taken as the memory subset. Blood was collected by leukapheresis, and PBMCs were isolated by Ficoll-Histopaque density gradient centrifugation and then cryopreserved in liquid nitrogen vapor phase. Analytical flow cytometry was used to check the purity and quantity of each magnetically sorted T cell population. Each sorted fraction had its genomic DNA isolated and then quantified by UV absorbance on a Nanodrop 2000c. Using the deep immunoSEQ assay, multiplex PCR amplified TCR CDR3 regions from genomic DNA. Extracted genomic DNA from each cell subset was distributed evenly across all wells of several immunoSEQ 96-well plates, and each plate was treated as a replicate. For sorted subsets, each replicate PCR was loaded with 150 to 250 ng genomic DNA, equivalent to approximately 33,000 T cell genomes. Purified libraries were quantified with a Qubit 3.0 fluorometer, sized on a Bioanalyzer 2100, and re-quantified with the KAPA Library Quantification kit. Each immunoSEQ 96-well plate was sequenced on its own single-read 150-cycle Illumina NextSeq 550 flow cell. Per the source publication's procedure: Because the immunoSEQ output included only junctional sequences and no quality scores, the filtering could not be the same as the filtering used for full-length reads. To assign V/J genes and CDR3, sequences were annotated against IMGT germline references using PyIR, a Python wrapper for IgBLAST v1.9. Reads were filtered out if the reads had weak V/J assignments (E-value above 1e-6), no CDR3, stop codons, out-of-frame junctions, or ambiguous translated residues. V3J clonotypes were defined as sequences sharing an identical inferred V gene, J gene, and CDR3 amino acid sequence. Percentage overlap between repertoires was calculated by dividing the number of shared unique clonotypes by the size of the smaller repertoire. Richness of each repertoire was evaluated using RTK rarefaction, the Chao1 estimator, and Recon v2.1 estimates of unobserved clonotypes. For all TCRbeta clonotypes obtained by the gDNA method from several donors, generation probabilities were computed with OLGA. Drawn from immuneACCESS, this table holds only the in-frame rearrangements with V and J called that TCRdb kept. Clones are partly lost; checked studies trace under half to an unresolved V gene and leave the rest unexplained. D and trimming come from the DNA, and the V and J calls and clone size come from that table. A total of around 2.5 million clones appear in this sample, 93% of them only once. Roughly 0.39% of the sample is taken by the ten largest.

A distance of 8 bases separates the germline ends of V and J, which lose 8 bases and 1 base respectively. In the germline V gene, CDR1 corresponds to MNHNS and CDR2 to SASEGT. There are 13 amino acids in the CDR3, from cysteine to phenylalanine inclusive. Only CDR3 DNA is held: 39 bases, read in frame from base 1. Comment on this clone: It lacks a known antigen. Qualities for individual bases were not recorded, and no much larger clone is one base off.

The chain uses TRBV6-1 and TRBJ2-2; a confident D gene designation cannot be given. The sequence was obtained from a man aged 18 to 30 in good health. Some clones in this sample may be carry-over from other donors' samples. Material for sequencing was naive CD4+ T cells from PBMCs. The cell subset or site label, read with the paper, signifies: CD45RA+ positively selected. The bases read TGTGCCAGCCACACACGGAACACCGGGGAGCTGTTTTTT. Translated, it reads CASHTRNTGELFF.